This T cell receptor (beta chain) was found in a study of Graves' ophthalmopathy and Graves' hyperthyroidism. Study-wide findings and caveats: The blood repertoire also included most expanded thyroid clonotypes above 0.001 frequency.

Ten or more counts support this clonotype. Its antigen remains unidentified. Hyperthyroidism is called stable when no ophthalmopathy develops within 18 months of follow-up. As diagnostic evidence, clinical symptoms, serum thyroxine, TRAb, thyroid ultrasound and orbital computed tomography were relied upon. CDR1 and CDR2 (germline): KGHSH, LQKENI. V lost 0 bases and J lost 0, with 8 bases in between. This CDR3 is 15 amino acids long. The authors amplified TCR beta CDR3 regions from RNA transcripts. Second-round multiplex PCR came after a first-round RT-PCR that employed HTBI primers. TCRdb independently ran MiXCR on the multiplex PCR reads; one entry per CDR3 protein. The sample lists hundreds of thousands of distinct CDR3 sequences; approximately 21% were seen once.

This receptor was obtained from a woman between 18 and 29 years old with stable Graves' hyperthyroidism. Some clones in this sample may be carry-over from other donors' samples. The sequencing sample was made of peripheral blood. The chain is built from TRBV18 and TRBJ1-2; a weak D match, TRBD1 (5 bases). In nucleotides, the CDR3 is TGTGCCAGCTCACCACCCACCAGGGCTAACTATGGCTACACCTTC. This encodes CASSPPTRANYGYTF.